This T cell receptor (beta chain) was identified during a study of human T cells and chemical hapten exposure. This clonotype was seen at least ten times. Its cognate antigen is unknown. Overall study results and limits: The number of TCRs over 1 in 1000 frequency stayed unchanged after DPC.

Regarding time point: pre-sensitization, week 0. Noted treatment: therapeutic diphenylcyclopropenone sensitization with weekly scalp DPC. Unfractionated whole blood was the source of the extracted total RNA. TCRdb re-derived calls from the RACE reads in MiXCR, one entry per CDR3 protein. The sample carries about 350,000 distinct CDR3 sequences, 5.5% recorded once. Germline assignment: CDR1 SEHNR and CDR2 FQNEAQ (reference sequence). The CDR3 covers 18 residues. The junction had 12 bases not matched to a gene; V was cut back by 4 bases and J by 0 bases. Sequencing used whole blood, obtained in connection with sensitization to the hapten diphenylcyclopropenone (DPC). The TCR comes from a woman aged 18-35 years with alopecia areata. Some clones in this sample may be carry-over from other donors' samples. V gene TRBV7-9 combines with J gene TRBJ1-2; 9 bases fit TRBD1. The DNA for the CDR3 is TGTGCCAGCAGCTGGAGATGGACAGGGGTGGTTTCTAACTATGGCTACACCTTC. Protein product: CASSWRWTGVVSNYGYTF.